Sequencing of this T cell receptor (beta chain) was carried out in a study of T cells in Graves' hyperthyroidism and ophthalmopathy. At the level of the study: Pretreatment peripheral blood was obtained at initial diagnosis.

Authors of the study amplified TCR beta CDR3 regions from RNA transcripts. An initial round of RT-PCR targeting the TCR CDR3 relied on the HTBI primer set. One entry per CDR3 protein, called by TCRdb with MiXCR from the multiplex PCR reads. In the table there are fewer than 650,000 distinct CDR3 sequences, 13% to 15% of which are singletons. Regarding this clonotype: A much bigger clone sits one base away, suggesting this may be a read error.

This sample holds PBMCs from roughly 10 ml fresh peripheral blood. V was pared by 3 bases and J by 5 bases, with 10 bases between. The CDR3 spans 13 residues. The germline V gene encodes CDR1 KGHSH and CDR2 LQKENI. The sequence was obtained from a woman between 18 and 29 years old with Graves' ophthalmopathy. The specimen sequenced was blood. The rearrangement joins TRBV18 to TRBJ1-1; D not resolved. CDR3 region: CASSPAKETEAFF. The DNA of the CDR3 is TGTGCCAGCTCACCCGCAAAAGAAACTGAAGCTTTCTTT.